This TCR beta chain was sequenced during a study of monozygotic twins with inflammatory bowel disease. Findings of the study overall: Healthy twins shared more clonotypes with others than IBD patients, most markedly active ones.

Concerning this clonotype itself: Its specificity is not known.

One blood sample of approximately 2.5 ml was taken from each donor. Template switching appended UMIs that held a 6-nucleotide sample barcode. TCRalpha and TCRbeta cDNA was put through two nested PCRs of approximately 17 and 9 cycles. TCRdb reprocessed the 5' RACE reads and stores each CDR3 protein as one record, lacking DNA. Its table lists a few hundred thousand distinct CDR3 sequences. Germline lookup yields CDR1 SGHAT and CDR2 FQNNGV. CDR3 length: 12 residues. This receptor was obtained from a human donor with ulcerative colitis or Crohn's disease, or a healthy co-twin of an affected twin (not recorded which). Sequencing was carried out using blood. The genes are TRBV11-2 and TRBJ2-1; the TCRdb call, TRBD1, lacks DNA for checking. This chain's CDR3 is CPSSSTGQSGGF.